The 4 T cell receptor beta chains below were found in one sample sequenced in a study of blood T cells in healthy people across ages. A J-beta primer mix and a sample-barcoded 5' primer were used in a second PCR of about 7 to 11 cycles. TCRdb redid the calling of the 5' RACE reads with MiXCR, one entry per CDR3 protein. The repertoire holds approximately 1.5 million distinct CDR3 sequences, with approximately 43% as singletons. The sequencing input was blood. These receptors all stem from a young woman in good health.

This chain connects TRBV20-1 to TRBJ1-6; D remains unclear. Trimming stripped 0 bases from V and 0 bases from J, with 6 bases between. CDR1 DFQATT and CDR2 SNEGSKA come from the germline V gene (reference sequence). The CDR3 has 15 amino acids. The CDR3 DNA sequence: TGCAGTGCTAGAGACCGGACCTCCTATAATTCACCCCTCCACTTT. This codes for CSARDRTSYNSPLHF.

The J gene is TRBJ2-4, the V gene TRBV29-1; 8 positions match TRBD2. With the DNA end fitting TRBJ2-5 better, the J assignment may be wrong. The germline gives CDR1 SQVTM, CDR2 ANQGSEA. The CDR3 has 12 amino acids. DNA of the CDR3: TGCAGCACTAGAGCGGGGGAAGAGACCCAGTACTTC. Translation: CSTRAGEETQYF.

The genes are TRBV7-8 and TRBJ1-1, with a tentative D call TRBD1 (5 bases). In germline, CDR1 is SGHVS, CDR2 FQNEAQ. Trimming stripped 3 bases from V and 2 bases from J, with 16 bases between. The CDR3 totals 16 residues. Here the CDR3 reads CASSFTAGVPNTEAFF. CDR3 nucleotide sequence: TGTGCCAGCAGCTTTACCGCGGGGGTCCCAAACACTGAAGCTTTCTTT. Looking up the rest from reference TRBV7-8 and TRBJ1-1 gives the full variable domain: GAGVSQSPRYKVAKRGQDVALRCDPISGHVSLFWYQQALGQGPEFLTYFQNEAQLDKSGLPSDRFFAERPEGSVSTLKIQRTQQEDSAVYLCASSFTAGVPNTEAFFGQGTRLTVV.

The sample holds a few counts of this clonotype. The chain couples TRBV11-1 to TRBJ2-5; 9 nucleotides align to TRBD2. The germline V gene has CDR1 SGHAT and CDR2 FQDESV (reference sequence). V lost 5 bases and J lost 0; bases outside the gene matches: 7. CDR3 size: 16 residues. The DNA of the CDR3 is TGTGCCAGCAGCCAGCGACTAGCGGAGTACCAAGAGACCCAGTACTTC. Its translation: CASSQRLAEYQETQYF.